Listed below are T cell receptor beta chains from one sample, sequenced in a study of T cell responses to AZD1222 COVID-19 vaccine. The repertoire was sequenced with immunoSEQ multiplex PCR; TCRdb's copy has only in-frame clones and lacks some. Of more than 70,000 clones listed, 70% to 90% were seen once; the top ten hold 1% to 1.5%. Source: peripheral blood, taken 28 days after the second AZD1222 dose. Receptors originate from an adult who received the AZD1222 COVID-19 vaccine. Both conserved end residues are part of each CDR3. Each record gives: CDR3 length, J gene, V gene, CDR3 protein.

>15|TRBJ1-6|TRBV6-5
CASSYMTGDNSPLHF
>14|TRBJ1-3|TRBV11-1
CASSLQTLGNTIYF
>13|TRBJ1-5|TRBV27
CASSFRGNQPQHF
>14|TRBJ1-2|TRBV27
CASSYSGQGDGYTF
>15|TRBJ1-2|TRBV29-1
CSVDVTPNTGYGYTF
>14|TRBJ1-6|TRBV18
CASSHTGGNSPLHF
>14|TRBJ2-7|TRBV4-1
CASSQGQGTYEQYF
>13|TRBJ2-2|TRBV10-3
CAIGTGLTGELFF
>14|TRBJ2-1|TRBV7-2
CASSLPTVYNEQFF
>13|TRBJ1-6|TRBV6-5
CASSRQGNSPLHF
>12|TRBJ2-7|TRBV29-1
CSVEGGGYEQYF
>17|TRBJ2-1|TRBV28
CASSPETATGRGNEQFF
>13|TRBJ2-6|TRBV6-5
CASREAGANVLTF
>14|TRBJ2-3|TRBV5-4
CASGLAGGPEAQYF
>13|TRBJ1-2|TRBV12-3/TRBV12-4
CASSSNQGYGYTF
>14|TRBJ1-1|TRBV5-4
CASSFFGGGTEAFF
>14|TRBJ2-3|TRBV27
CASSLAGGADTQYF
>13|TRBJ2-5|TRBV29-1
CSVEDRRQETQYF
>16|TRBJ1-2|TRBV27
CASSSRVGQVNYGYTF
>12|TRBJ1-5|TRBV19
CASRQPNQPQHF
>12|TRBJ2-5|TRBV23-1
CASSQPQETQYF
>8|TRBJ1-2|TRBV27
CASSVDTF
>16|TRBJ1-5|TRBV7-8
CASSARGAAINQPQHF
>14|TRBJ1-1|TRBV4-3
CASSQGDRDLEAFF
>12|TRBJ2-1|TRBV2
CASSILAGKQFF
>16|TRBJ2-3|TRBV14
CASRPIQGQDTDTQYF
>15|TRBJ2-7|TRBV5-1
CASSPGTESILEQYF
>16|TRBJ2-1|TRBV7-9
CASSPRGQGAYNEQFF
>14|TRBJ1-6|TRBV9
CASSVVSDNSPLHF
>16|TRBJ1-1|TRBV9
CASSVGGTAGNTEAFF
>15|TRBJ2-5|TRBV5-1
CASSVGGAGWETQYF
>16|TRBJ1-5|TRBV4-3
CASSQDLNRGNQPQHF
>15|TRBJ1-3|TRBV6-5
CASSYDVSSGNTIYF
>15|TRBJ2-5|TRBV11-2
CASSLGAEPQETQYF
>14|TRBJ1-1|TRBV7-8
CASSFLGGDTEAFF
>13|TRBJ1-5|TRBV30
CAWSKREKQPQHF
>12|TRBJ2-2|TRBV24-1
CATSSRHGELFF
>13|TRBJ1-1|TRBV3-1/TRBV3-2
CASSQNRDTEAFF
>18|TRBJ2-6|TRBV18
CASSPSPLGLSGANVLTF
>13|TRBJ2-7|TRBV12-3/TRBV12-4
CASSLGRSYEQYF
>15|TRBJ1-2|TRBV30
CAWSVPHAGNSGYTF
>16|TRBJ1-1|TRBV6-2/TRBV6-3
CASSYSAAGHRLRAFF
>15|TRBJ2-7|TRBV7-9
CASSPPGGLSYEQYF